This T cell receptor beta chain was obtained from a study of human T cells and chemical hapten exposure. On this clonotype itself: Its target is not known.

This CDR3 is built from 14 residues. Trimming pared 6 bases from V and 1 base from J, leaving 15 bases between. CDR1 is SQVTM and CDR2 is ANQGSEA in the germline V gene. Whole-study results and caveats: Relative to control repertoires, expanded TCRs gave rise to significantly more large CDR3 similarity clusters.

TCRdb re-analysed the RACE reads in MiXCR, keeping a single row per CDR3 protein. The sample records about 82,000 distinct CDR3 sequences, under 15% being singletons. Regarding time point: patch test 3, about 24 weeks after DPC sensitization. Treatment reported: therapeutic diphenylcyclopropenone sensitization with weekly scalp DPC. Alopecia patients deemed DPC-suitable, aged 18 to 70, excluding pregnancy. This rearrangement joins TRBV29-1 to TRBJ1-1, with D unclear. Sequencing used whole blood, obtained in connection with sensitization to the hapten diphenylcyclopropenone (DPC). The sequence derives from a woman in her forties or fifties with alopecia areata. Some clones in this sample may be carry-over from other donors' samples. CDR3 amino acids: CSVKHRLSNTEAFF. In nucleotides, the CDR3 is TGCAGCGTCAAGCACCGACTTTCGAACACTGAAGCTTTCTTT.